Listed here are 31 T cell receptor beta chains from one sample, sequenced in a study of human T cells and chemical hapten exposure. The time point denotes: patch test 1, 2 weeks after DPC sensitization. Stated treatment: therapeutic diphenylcyclopropenone sensitization with weekly scalp DPC. TCRdb used MiXCR to reprocess the RACE reads, holding one entry per CDR3 protein. The repertoire has approximately 340,000 distinct CDR3 sequences, approximately 6.9% of them found once; the top ten carry about 8%. The sample here was whole blood, taken in connection with sensitization to the hapten diphenylcyclopropenone (DPC). The receptor set was obtained from a woman aged 18-29 years with alopecia areata. Some clones in this sample may be carry-over from other donors' samples.

This clonotype was counted many times. The gene calls are TRBV12-3 or TRBV12-4 and TRBJ2-7; 8 positions agree with TRBD2. CDR3 length equals 13 residues. The ends lost 5 bases at V and 5 bases at J; junction bases unmatched: 5. The CDR3 protein is CASSPGRADEQYF. For the CDR3, the DNA is TGTGCCAGCAGTCCCGGGAGGGCGGACGAGCAGTACTTC.

This clonotype was found a few times. The rearrangement uses TRBV13 and TRBJ2-1; TRBD2 matches 12 bases. This CDR3 comprises 18 residues. Germline-derived CDR1 and CDR2 are PRHDT and FYEKMQ (reference sequence). Unmatched junction bases numbered 11, after V lost 4 bases and J lost 4 bases. The CDR3 coding sequence is TGTGCCAGCAGCTCGTCTGGATGGACTAGCGGGGTTTACAATGAGCAGTTCTTC. The encoded protein is CASSSSGWTSGVYNEQFF.

Many counts were recorded for this clonotype. The rearrangement uses TRBV9 and TRBJ1-1; D is uncertain. Looked up from germline, CDR1 is SGDLS and CDR2 is YYNGEE. The CDR3 covers 16 residues. Trimming left V 1 base short and J 3 bases short, with 16 bases between. CDR3 loop: CASSVSMTAYYTEAFF. CDR3 bases: TGTGCCAGCAGCGTATCAATGACTGCTTACTACACTGAAGCTTTCTTT.

This clonotype was recorded at least ten times. The chain employs TRBV4-1 and TRBJ1-5, with a possible D match to TRBD1 (6 bases). Germline assignment: CDR1 MGHRA and CDR2 YSYEKL. Trimming left V 0 bases short and J 6 bases short, with 12 bases between. The CDR3 loop spans 15 amino acids. CDR3 loop: CASSQELGATQPQHF. As DNA, the CDR3 is TGCGCCAGCAGCCAAGAGTTGGGGGCGACTCAGCCCCAGCATTTT.

The rearrangement links TRBV10-3 to TRBJ2-1; no clear D gene. CDR3 length equals 13 residues. The V end was cut by 3 bases, the J end by 7 bases, with 10 bases between. Germline V CDR1 and CDR2: ENHRY, SYGVKD. CDR3 sequence: CAISEGDWNEQFF. CDR3 sequence (DNA): TGTGCCATCAGTGAAGGAGACTGGAATGAGCAGTTCTTC.

This clonotype showed up just a few times. The chain carries TRBV6-5 and TRBJ1-4; 8 bases match TRBD1. CDR1 MNHEY and CDR2 SVGAGI come from the germline V gene. The V gene end was trimmed by 5 bases and the J gene end by 10 bases; junction bases not matched to a gene: 6. The CDR3 spans 13 residues. The CDR3 DNA sequence: TGTGCCAGCAGTGACCGGGACAGGCGAAAACTGTTTTTT. Translating it yields CASSDRDRRKLFF.

The V call is TRBV21-1, the J call TRBJ2-1; the D segment call TRBD1 is taken from the table without a DNA check. TRBV21-1 counts as a pseudogene. This CDR3 has 13 residues. CDR3 bases: TGTGCCAGCAGCAAAGGTCTGGGGGATGAGCAGTTCTTC. Translated: CASSKGLGDEQFF.

This clonotype was detected a few times. V and J are TRBV12-3 or TRBV12-4 and TRBJ2-3; D may match TRBD1 or TRBD2 (5 bases each). V was shortened by 4 bases and J by 7 bases, with 12 bases between the two germline ends. The CDR3 totals 13 residues. This CDR3 is CASSWGRTYTQYF. CDR3 DNA sequence: TGTGCCAGCAGTTGGGGACGAACATATACGCAGTATTTT.

A few counts support this clonotype. The chain carries TRBV12-3 or TRBV12-4 and TRBJ2-7; no firm D call. This CDR3 has 14 amino acids. V lost 4 bases to trimming and J lost 3 bases, with 13 bases between them. CDR3 DNA sequence: TGTGCCAGCAGTTCAACGGCTAGTTTCTACGAGCAGTACTTC. This codes for CASSSTASFYEQYF.

This chain links TRBV29-1 with TRBJ1-1, with 9 bases identical to TRBD1. Germline values: CDR1 SQVTM, CDR2 ANQGSEA. V trimming: 7 bases; J trimming: 10 bases; junction bases outside the gene matches: 10. This CDR3 contains 12 residues. The CDR3 region is CSEKTGGEAAFF. The CDR3 nucleotides are TGCAGCGAGAAAACAGGGGGCGAGGCAGCTTTCTTT.

This clonotype was seen at least ten times. The rearrangement joins TRBV6-5 to TRBJ2-7, with D perhaps TRBD1 (6 bases). Trimming cost V 2 bases and J 6 bases, with 23 bases left between them. The germline V gene has CDR1 MNHEY and CDR2 SVGAGI. This CDR3 region has 17 residues. This chain's CDR3 is CASSYVLGGRGTSEQYF. The CDR3, as DNA: TGTGCCAGCAGTTACGTTCTCGGAGGCAGGGGCACTTCCGAGCAGTACTTC.

Only a few counts were recorded for this clonotype. CDR3 DNA sequence: TGTGCCAGCAGGGGGACTAGCGGGGACTACAATGAGCAGTTCTTC. Its translation: CASRGTSGDYNEQFF. This chain joins TRBV2 and TRBJ2-1; 13 positions agree with TRBD2. V was pared by 6 bases and J by 3 bases, with 2 bases of the junction left unmatched. This CDR3 has 15 residues. Per the germline V gene, CDR1 is SNHLY and CDR2 is FYNNEI.

This clonotype was counted many times. The rearrangement joins TRBV6-2 or TRBV6-3 to TRBJ2-7; 8 bases fit TRBD1. J was trimmed by 2 bases and V by 5 bases; bases with no gene match: 17. CDR3 length: 18 amino acids. Germline CDR1 reads MNHEY; CDR2 reads SVGEGT. The CDR3 region is CASSEYPGQAESPYEQYF. The CDR3 coding sequence is TGTGCCAGCAGTGAATATCCGGGACAGGCAGAAAGTCCCTACGAGCAGTACTTC.

The sample holds many counts of this clonotype. The chain recombines TRBV6-2 or TRBV6-3 with TRBJ2-7; TRBD1 is a possible D gene (6 bases). V was shortened by 0 bases and J by 8 bases, with 14 bases between the two germline ends. The CDR3 has 14 residues. Germline CDR1 MNHEY, CDR2 SVGEGT. CDR3 protein: CASSYSAGGGKQYF. The CDR3 region has the DNA TGTGCCAGCAGTTACTCCGCCGGTGGGGGCAAGCAGTACTTC.

A few counts support this clonotype. The genes are TRBV18 and TRBJ2-1, with TRBD2 matching over 9 bases. CDR1 and CDR2 (germline): KGHSH, LQKENI. The V gene end was trimmed by 3 bases and the J gene end by 8 bases; junction bases not matched to a gene: 17. This CDR3 is built from 18 residues. Here the CDR3 DNA reads TGTGCCAGCTCACCGAGCTACGGGAGCGGGGGGCATCAGGATGAGCAGTTCTTC. Its protein product is CASSPSYGSGGHQDEQFF. Variable domain in full (rest from reference TRBV18 and TRBJ2-1): NAGVMQNPRHLVRRRGQEARLRCSPMKGHSHVYWYRQLPEEGLKFMVYLQKENIIDESGMPKERFSAEFPKEGPSILRIQQVVRGDSAAYFCASSPSYGSGGHQDEQFFGPGTRLTVL.

This clonotype was observed a handful of times. The chain uses TRBV27 and TRBJ2-7; no firm D call. Between the trimmed V and J ends, which lost 5 bases and 0 bases, there was a span of 14 bases. CDR3 size: 15 residues. From germline, CDR1 is MNHEY and CDR2 SMNVEV (reference sequence). The CDR3 loop is CASSLWAASSYEQYF. The CDR3 DNA follows: TGTGCCAGCAGTCTCTGGGCAGCGAGCTCCTACGAGCAGTACTTC.

The chain is built from TRBV7-9 and TRBJ1-1, with D perhaps matching TRBD1 (5 bases). Per germline, CDR1 SEHNR and CDR2 FQNEAQ (reference sequence). The CDR3 loop spans 12 amino acids. Trimming left V 7 bases short and J 7 bases short, with 13 bases between. This CDR3 reads CASTLTRGEAFF. The CDR3 bases are TGTGCCAGCACCCTAACGAGGGGTGAAGCTTTCTTT.

The chain links TRBV7-2 to TRBJ1-1; 9 nucleotides match TRBD1. CDR1 and CDR2 from the germline V gene are SGHTA and FQGNSA. This CDR3 is 15 amino acids long. The V and J ends lost 1 base and 1 base, in that order; junction bases with no gene match: 1. This CDR3 reads CASSLEQGANTEAFF. The CDR3 nucleotides read TGTGCCAGCAGCTTAGAACAGGGGGCGAACACTGAAGCTTTCTTT.

In this sample, this clonotype turned up many times. The rearrangement links TRBV12-3 or TRBV12-4 to TRBJ1-1, with TRBD1 matching over 11 bases. The V segment lost 3 bases and the J segment 11 bases; nucleotides outside the gene matches: 11. The length of the CDR3 is 15 residues. In DNA form, the CDR3 reads TGTGCCAGCAGTTTCCGGACAGGGGGCCGTGGACAGGCTTTCTTT. As protein: CASSFRTGGRGQAFF.

This clonotype was seen ten or more times. The genes are TRBV5-1 and TRBJ2-3; D is perhaps TRBD2 (6 bases). Per germline, CDR1 SGHRS and CDR2 YFSETQ. The V end was cut by 2 bases, the J end by 3 bases, with 10 bases between. The CDR3 covers 14 residues. In nucleotides, the CDR3 is TGCGCCAGCAGCTTAAGACTAGATACAGATACGCAGTATTTT. Translating it yields CASSLRLDTDTQYF. Complete variable domain (other parts from reference TRBV5-1 and TRBJ2-3): KAGVTQTPRYLIKTRGQQVTLSCSPISGHRSVSWYQQTPGQGLQFLFEYFSETQRNKGNFPGRFSGRQFSNSRSEMNVSTLELGDSALYLCASSLRLDTDTQYFGPGTRLTVL.

The chain uses TRBV12-5 and TRBJ2-4; a possible D gene is TRBD1 (5 bases). Trimming took 2 bases from V and 11 from J, leaving 10 bases between them. The germline V gene has CDR1 LGHNT and CDR2 FRNRAP. This CDR3 region has 12 residues. This CDR3 is CASGLRTFFQYF. The CDR3 DNA is TGTGCTAGTGGTTTGAGGACATTCTTTCAGTACTTC.

The rearrangement links TRBV10-2 to TRBJ2-3; no clear D. There are 14 residues in the CDR3. V lost 8 bases, J lost 0 bases, and 12 bases lay in between. Per germline, CDR1 WSHSY and CDR2 SAAADI. CDR3 amino acids: CASLGVASTDTQYF. CDR3 sequence (DNA): TGCGCCAGCCTAGGAGTGGCTAGCACAGATACGCAGTATTTT.

This clonotype was seen only a few times. This chain links TRBV2 with TRBJ1-1; tentative D call: TRBD1 (5 bases). Germline lookup yields CDR1 SNHLY and CDR2 FYNNEI. The CDR3 contains 15 residues. V lost 4 bases to trimming and J lost 0 bases, with 12 bases between them. The CDR3 loop is CASSAQGPLNTEAFF. CDR3 sequence (DNA): TGTGCCAGCAGTGCCCAGGGACCGCTGAACACTGAAGCTTTCTTT.

CDR3 sequence reads: CATRGNSYEQYF. CDR3 DNA: TGTGCCACCAGGGGCAACTCCTACGAGCAGTACTTC. The chain carries TRBV12-3 or TRBV12-4 and TRBJ2-7, with D possibly being TRBD1 (6 bases). The CDR3 runs to 12 residues. V lost 10 bases and J 0 bases, leaving 10 bases between the germline ends.

This clonotype was seen a handful of times. The chain employs TRBV12-3 or TRBV12-4 and TRBJ2-3; D might be TRBD2 (6 bases). The CDR3 spans 15 residues. Trimming took off 5 bases at V and 4 bases at J, with 16 bases between the two ends. The CDR3 sequence: CASSARLSGADTQYF. The CDR3 DNA is TGTGCCAGCAGTGCGCGCCTGTCGGGGGCAGATACGCAGTATTTT.

The chain couples TRBV12-3 or TRBV12-4 to TRBJ2-7; TRBD1 matches at 9 bases. The CDR3 consists of 14 residues. Trimming took 6 bases from V and 3 from J; bases not matched to a gene: 6. Written as DNA, the CDR3 is TGTGCCAGCAGCTCGACAGGGGGTTTCTACGAGCAGTACTTC. It is translated as CASSSTGGFYEQYF.

This clonotype was found many times. The chain links TRBV6-6 to TRBJ1-6; D unresolved. Trimming cost V 6 bases and J 10 bases, with 7 bases left between them. CDR3 length: 11 amino acids. Germline V gene sequence: CDR1 MNHNY, CDR2 SVGAGI (reference sequence). CDR3 in amino acids: CASSPSSPLHF. Written as DNA, the CDR3 is TGTGCCAGCAGCCCGAGCTCACCCCTCCACTTT.

This clonotype was picked up a small number of times. The chain employs TRBV6-2 or TRBV6-3 and TRBJ2-1, with D perhaps matching TRBD2 (7 bases). This CDR3 region has 15 residues. Deletions cut 2 bases from V and 4 bases from J, with 12 bases between. Germline V gene sequence: CDR1 MNHEY, CDR2 SVGEGT. The CDR3 nucleotides are TGTGCCAGCAGTTACACAGGGAGGGGGTACAATGAGCAGTTCTTC. This sequence encodes CASSYTGRGYNEQFF.

This clonotype appeared many times. CDR3 in amino acids: CASSTQGSSYEQYF. The CDR3 DNA sequence: TGTGCCAGCAGTACACAGGGTAGCTCCTACGAGCAGTACTTC. The chain recombines TRBV6-6 with TRBJ2-7; a possible D gene is TRBD1 (6 bases). CDR1 and CDR2 (germline): MNHNY, SVGAGI (reference sequence). There are 14 residues in the CDR3. V was clipped by 5 bases and J by 0 bases, with 11 bases between them.

This clonotype was observed a few times. The chain combines TRBV10-3 with TRBJ1-2, with D possibly TRBD1 on 5 matching bases. The ends were cut back, 5 bases at V and 3 bases at J, with 13 bases in the middle. The CDR3 has 14 amino acids. Germline V CDR1 and CDR2: ENHRY, SYGVKD. CDR3 sequence reads: CAISSGTSDYGYTF. The CDR3 nucleotides are TGTGCCATCAGTTCAGGGACGAGCGACTATGGCTACACCTTC.

There are many counts of this clonotype. The rearrangement uses TRBV14 and TRBJ2-7; D perhaps matches TRBD2 (5 bases). Per the germline V gene, CDR1 is SGHDN and CDR2 is FVKESK. The V end lost 1 base, the J end lost 5 bases, and 15 bases lay between the germline ends. The CDR3 sequence is 15 residues long. The CDR3 loop is CASSQGGYETDEQYF. CDR3 nucleotide sequence: TGTGCCAGCAGCCAAGGAGGGTACGAAACTGACGAGCAGTACTTC. Using reference TRBV14 and TRBJ2-7 for the parts outside the CDR3, the full variable domain is EAGVTQFPSHSVIEKGQTVTLRCDPISGHDNLYWYRRVMGKEIKFLLHFVKESKQDESGMPNNRFLAERTGGTYSTLKVQPAELEDSGVYFCASSQGGYETDEQYFGPGTRLTVT.